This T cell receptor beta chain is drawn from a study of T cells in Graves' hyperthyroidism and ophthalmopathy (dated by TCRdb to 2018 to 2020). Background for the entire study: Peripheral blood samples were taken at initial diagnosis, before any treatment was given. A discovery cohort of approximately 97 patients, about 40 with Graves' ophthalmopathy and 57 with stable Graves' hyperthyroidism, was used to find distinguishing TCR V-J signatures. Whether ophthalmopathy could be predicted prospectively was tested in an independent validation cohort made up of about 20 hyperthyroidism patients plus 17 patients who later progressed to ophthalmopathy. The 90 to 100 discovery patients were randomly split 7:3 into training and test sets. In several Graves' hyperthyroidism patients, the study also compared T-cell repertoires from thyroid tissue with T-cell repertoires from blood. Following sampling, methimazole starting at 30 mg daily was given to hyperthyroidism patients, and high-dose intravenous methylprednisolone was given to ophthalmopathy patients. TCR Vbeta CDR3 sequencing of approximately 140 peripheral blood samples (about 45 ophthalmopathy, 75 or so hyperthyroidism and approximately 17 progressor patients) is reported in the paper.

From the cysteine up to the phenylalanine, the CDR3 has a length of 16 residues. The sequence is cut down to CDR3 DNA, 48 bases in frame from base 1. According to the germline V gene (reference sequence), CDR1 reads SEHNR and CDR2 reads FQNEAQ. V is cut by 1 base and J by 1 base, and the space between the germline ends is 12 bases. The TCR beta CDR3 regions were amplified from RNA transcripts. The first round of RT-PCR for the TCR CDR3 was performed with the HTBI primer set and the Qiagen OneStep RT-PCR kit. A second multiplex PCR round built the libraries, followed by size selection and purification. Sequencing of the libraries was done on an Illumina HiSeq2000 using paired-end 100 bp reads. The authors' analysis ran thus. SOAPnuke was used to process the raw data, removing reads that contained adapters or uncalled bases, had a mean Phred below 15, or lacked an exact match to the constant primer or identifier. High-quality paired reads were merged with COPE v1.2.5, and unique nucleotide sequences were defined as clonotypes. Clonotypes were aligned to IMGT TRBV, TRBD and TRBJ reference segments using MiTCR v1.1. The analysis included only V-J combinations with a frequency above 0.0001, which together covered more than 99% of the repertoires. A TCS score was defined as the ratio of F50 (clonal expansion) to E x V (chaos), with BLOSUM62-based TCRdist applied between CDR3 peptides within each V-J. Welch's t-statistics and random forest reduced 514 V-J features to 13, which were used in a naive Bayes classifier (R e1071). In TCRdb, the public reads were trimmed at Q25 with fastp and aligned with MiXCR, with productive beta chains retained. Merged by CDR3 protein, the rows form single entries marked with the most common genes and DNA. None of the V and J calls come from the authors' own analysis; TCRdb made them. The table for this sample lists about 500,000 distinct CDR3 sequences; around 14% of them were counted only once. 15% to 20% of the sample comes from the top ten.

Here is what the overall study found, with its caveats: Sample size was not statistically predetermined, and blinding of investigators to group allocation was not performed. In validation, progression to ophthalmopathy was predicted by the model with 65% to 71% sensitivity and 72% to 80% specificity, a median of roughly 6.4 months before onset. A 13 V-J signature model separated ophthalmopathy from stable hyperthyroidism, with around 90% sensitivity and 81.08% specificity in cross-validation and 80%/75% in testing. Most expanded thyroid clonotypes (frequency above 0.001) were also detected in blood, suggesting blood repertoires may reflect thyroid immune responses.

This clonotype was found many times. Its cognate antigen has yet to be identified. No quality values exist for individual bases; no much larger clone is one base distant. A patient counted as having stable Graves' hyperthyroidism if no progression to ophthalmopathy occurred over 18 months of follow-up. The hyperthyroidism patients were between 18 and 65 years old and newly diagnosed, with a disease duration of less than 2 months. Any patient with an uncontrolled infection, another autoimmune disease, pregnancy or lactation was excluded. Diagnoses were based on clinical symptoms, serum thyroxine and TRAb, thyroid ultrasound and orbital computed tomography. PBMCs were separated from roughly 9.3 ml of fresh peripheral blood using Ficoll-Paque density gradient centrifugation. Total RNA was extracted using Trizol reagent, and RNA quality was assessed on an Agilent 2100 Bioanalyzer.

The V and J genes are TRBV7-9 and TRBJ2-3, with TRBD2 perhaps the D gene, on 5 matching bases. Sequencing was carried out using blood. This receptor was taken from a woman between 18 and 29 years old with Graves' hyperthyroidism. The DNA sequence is TGTGCCAGCAGCTTAGACGTACACGGGGGCACAGATACGCAGTATTTT. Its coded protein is CASSLDVHGGTDTQYF.